The TCR beta chain described here comes from a study of T-cell reconstitution after alpha-beta-depleted transplantation in children. Germline V CDR1 and CDR2: SEHNR, FQNEAQ (reference sequence). The CDR3 spans 14 residues. Trimming took 4 bases from V and 4 from J; bases not matched to a gene: 4. Whole-study results and caveats: Surviving thymic progenitors and recipient T cells were the source of high TCRbeta diversity at day 60 in some patients. Newly produced T cells mostly provided counts and TCRbeta diversity after one year, as hyperexpanded clones declined. Reportedly, roughly two months post-transplant, alpha-beta T cells arose from several hundred expanded graft clones.

Unique molecular identifiers tagged the TCRbeta library. TCRdb analysed the PCR reads with MiXCR anew, one entry per CDR3 protein. The sample gives 400,000 to 550,000 distinct CDR3 sequences, about 11% of which show up once; 2% is in the top ten. There are many counts of this clonotype. Its antigen is not identified. V gene TRBV7-9 combines with J gene TRBJ2-1, with 7 bases lining up with TRBD2. The source was PBMCs, collected before TCRalphabeta/CD19-depleted stem cell transplant. The clonotype originates from a child aged 2 to 10 with inherited bone marrow failure, due to receive a stem cell transplant. CDR3 sequence (DNA): TGTGCCAGCAGCTCCCGGGAGGCTTACAATGAGCAGTTCTTC. This sequence encodes CASSSREAYNEQFF.